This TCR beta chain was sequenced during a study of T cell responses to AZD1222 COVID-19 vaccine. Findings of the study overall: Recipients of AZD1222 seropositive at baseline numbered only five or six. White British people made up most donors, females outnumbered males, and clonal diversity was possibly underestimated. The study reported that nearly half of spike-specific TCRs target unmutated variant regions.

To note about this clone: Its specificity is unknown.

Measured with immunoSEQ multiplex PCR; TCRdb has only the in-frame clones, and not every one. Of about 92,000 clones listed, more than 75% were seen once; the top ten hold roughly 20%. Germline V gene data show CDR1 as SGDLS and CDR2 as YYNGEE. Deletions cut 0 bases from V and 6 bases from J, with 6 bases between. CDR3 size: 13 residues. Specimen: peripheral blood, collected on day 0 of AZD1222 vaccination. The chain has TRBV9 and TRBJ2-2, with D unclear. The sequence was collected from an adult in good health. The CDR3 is CASSVGQAGELFF. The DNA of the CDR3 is TGTGCCAGCAGCGTAGGGCAGGCCGGGGAGCTGTTTTTT.